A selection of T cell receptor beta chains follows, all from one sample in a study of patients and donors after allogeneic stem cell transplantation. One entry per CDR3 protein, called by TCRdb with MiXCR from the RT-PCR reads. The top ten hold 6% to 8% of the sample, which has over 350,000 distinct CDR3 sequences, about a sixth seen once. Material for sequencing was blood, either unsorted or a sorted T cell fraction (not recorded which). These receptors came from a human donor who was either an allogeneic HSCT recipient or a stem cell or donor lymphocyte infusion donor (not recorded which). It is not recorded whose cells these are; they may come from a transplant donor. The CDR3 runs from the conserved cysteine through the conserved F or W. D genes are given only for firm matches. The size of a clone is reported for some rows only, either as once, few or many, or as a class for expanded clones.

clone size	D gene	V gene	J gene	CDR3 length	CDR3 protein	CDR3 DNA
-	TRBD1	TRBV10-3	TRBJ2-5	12	CAIGQGEETQYF	TGTGCCATCGGACAGGGGGAGGAGACCCAGTACTTC
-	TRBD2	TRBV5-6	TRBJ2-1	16	CASSLLLAGVYNEQFF	TGTGCCAGCAGCTTGTTACTAGCGGGGGTGTACAATGAGCAGTTCTTC
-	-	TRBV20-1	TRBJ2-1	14	CSAKNRDRGNKQFF	TGCAGTGCTAAGAACCGGGATCGGGGGAATAAGCAGTTCTTC
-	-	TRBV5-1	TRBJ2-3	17	CASSLARSRQSTDTQYF	TGCGCCAGCAGCTTGGCAAGGTCACGCCAGAGCACAGATACGCAGTATTTT
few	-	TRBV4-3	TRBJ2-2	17	CASSQDTGRGGTGELFF	TGCGCCAGCAGCCAAGATACGGGCAGGGGTGGCACCGGGGAGCTGTTTTTT
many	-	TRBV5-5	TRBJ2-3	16	CASSFDPHPSTDTQYF	TGTGCCAGCAGCTTCGACCCTCACCCGAGCACAGATACGCAGTATTTT
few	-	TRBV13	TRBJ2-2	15	CASSSPRAETGELFF	TGTGCCAGCAGCTCACCCAGGGCCGAGACCGGGGAGCTGTTTTTT
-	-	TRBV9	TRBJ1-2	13	CASSVALGSGYTF	TGTGCCAGCAGCGTAGCCCTTGGCAGTGGCTACACCTTC
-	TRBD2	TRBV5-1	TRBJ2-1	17	CASRQPGLAGREGEQFF	TGCGCCAGCAGACAACCGGGACTAGCGGGCCGCGAGGGTGAGCAGTTCTTC
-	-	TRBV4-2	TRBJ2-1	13	CASSHPRYNEQFF	TGTGCCAGCAGCCACCCCAGGTACAATGAGCAGTTCTTC
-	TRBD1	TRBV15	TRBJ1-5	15	CATSRERGGLQPQHF	TGTGCCACCAGCAGAGAAAGAGGGGGCTTGCAGCCCCAGCATTTT
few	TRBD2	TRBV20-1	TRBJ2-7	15	CSASGLAGISYEQYF	TGCAGTGCTAGCGGACTAGCGGGGATTTCCTACGAGCAGTACTTC
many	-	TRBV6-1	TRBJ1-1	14	CATQEPSGGTEAFF	TGTGCCACCCAGGAACCTAGTGGGGGGACTGAAGCTTTCTTT
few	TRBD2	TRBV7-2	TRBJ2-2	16	CASSFSSGVATGELFF	TGTGCCAGCAGCTTTTCTAGCGGGGTGGCCACCGGGGAGCTGTTTTTT
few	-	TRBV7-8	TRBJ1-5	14	CASSPREGASAQHF	TGTGCCAGCAGCCCTCGGGAGGGCGCCTCAGCCCAGCATTTT
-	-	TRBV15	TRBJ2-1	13	CATSTGGANEQFF	TGTGCCACCAGCACTGGCGGAGCGAATGAGCAGTTCTTC
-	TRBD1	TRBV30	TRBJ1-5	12	CAWSLTGTGEHF	TGTGCCTGGAGCCTAACCGGGACAGGGGAGCATTTT
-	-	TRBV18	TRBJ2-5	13	CASSPRLTETQYF	TGTGCCAGCTCACCACGGTTGACGGAGACCCAGTACTTC
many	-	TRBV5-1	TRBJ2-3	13	CASSLRFVDTQYF	TGCGCCAGCAGCTTGAGGTTTGTGGATACGCAGTATTTT
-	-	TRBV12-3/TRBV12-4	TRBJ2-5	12	CASSYDSETQYF	TGTGCCAGCAGTTACGATTCAGAGACCCAGTACTTC
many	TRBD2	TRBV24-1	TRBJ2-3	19	CATSDSLGLAGGDTDTQYF	TGTGCCACCAGTGATTCCCTGGGACTAGCGGGGGGGGACACAGATACGCAGTATTTT
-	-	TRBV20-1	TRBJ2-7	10	CSAGGAEQYF	TGCAGTGCTGGGGGGGCCGAGCAGTACTTC
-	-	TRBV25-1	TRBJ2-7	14	CASSGRYPSYEQYF	TGTGCCAGCAGTGGTCGGTACCCCTCCTACGAGCAGTACTTC
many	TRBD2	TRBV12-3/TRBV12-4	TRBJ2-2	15	CASSLGGGNTGELFF	TGTGCCAGCAGTTTAGGGGGGGGGAACACCGGGGAGCTGTTTTTT
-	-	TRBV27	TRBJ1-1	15	CASSLSAGDNTEAFF	TGTGCCAGCAGTTTGTCGGCAGGGGATAACACTGAAGCTTTCTTT
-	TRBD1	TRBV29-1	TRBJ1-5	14	CSVVETGRTQPQHF	TGCAGCGTCGTGGAGACAGGGAGGACTCAGCCCCAGCATTTT
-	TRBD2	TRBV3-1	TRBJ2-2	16	CASSQSRERHTGELFF	TGTGCCAGCAGCCAATCGCGGGAGCGTCACACCGGGGAGCTGTTTTTT
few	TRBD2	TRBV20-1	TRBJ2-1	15	CSARDLTGLVNEQFF	TGCAGTGCTAGAGATCTTACGGGACTAGTGAATGAGCAGTTCTTC
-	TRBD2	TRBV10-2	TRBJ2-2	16	CASSRSGGSDSGELFF	TGCGCCAGCAGTCGTAGCGGGGGGTCGGACTCCGGGGAGCTGTTTTTT
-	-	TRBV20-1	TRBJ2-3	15	CSAPRSSGAMYTQYF	TGCAGTGCTCCCCGGTCCAGCGGAGCCATGTATACGCAGTATTTT